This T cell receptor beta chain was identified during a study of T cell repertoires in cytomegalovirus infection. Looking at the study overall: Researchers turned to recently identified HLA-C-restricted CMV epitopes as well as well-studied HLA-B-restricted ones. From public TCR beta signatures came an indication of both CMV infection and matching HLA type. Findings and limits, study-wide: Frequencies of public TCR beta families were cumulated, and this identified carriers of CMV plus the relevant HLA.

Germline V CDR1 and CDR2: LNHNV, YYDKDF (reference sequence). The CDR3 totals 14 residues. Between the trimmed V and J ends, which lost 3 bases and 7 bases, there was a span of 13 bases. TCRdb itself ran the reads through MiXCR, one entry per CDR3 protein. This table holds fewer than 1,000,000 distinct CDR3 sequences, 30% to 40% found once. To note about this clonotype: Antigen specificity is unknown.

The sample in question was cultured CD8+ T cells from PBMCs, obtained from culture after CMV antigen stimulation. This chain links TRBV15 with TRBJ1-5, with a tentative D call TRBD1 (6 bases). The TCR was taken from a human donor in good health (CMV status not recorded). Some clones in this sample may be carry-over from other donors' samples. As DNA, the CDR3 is TGTGCCACCAGCAGGAAAGAGGGGGGCCAGCCCCAGCATTTT. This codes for CATSRKEGGQPQHF. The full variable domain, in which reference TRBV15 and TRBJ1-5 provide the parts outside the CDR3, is DAMVIQNPRYQVTQFGKPVTLSCSQTLNHNVMYWYQQKSSQAPKLLFHYYDKDFNNEADTPDNFQSRRPNTSFCFLDIRSPGLGDTAMYLCATSRKEGGQPQHFGDGTRLSIL.